This T cell receptor (beta chain) was observed in a study of T cells in Graves' hyperthyroidism and ophthalmopathy (dated by TCRdb to the late 2010s). Background on the whole study: Peripheral blood samples were taken at initial diagnosis, before any treatment was given. To identify TCR V-J signatures that set the groups apart, the researchers used a discovery cohort of roughly 100 patients, made up of around 42 with Graves' ophthalmopathy and 57 with stable Graves' hyperthyroidism. Whether ophthalmopathy could be predicted prospectively was tested in an independent validation cohort made up of roughly 19 hyperthyroidism patients plus 17 patients who later progressed to ophthalmopathy. The 100 or so discovery patients were divided at random into training and test sets in a 7:3 ratio. In addition, the study compared T-cell repertoires in thyroid tissue and in blood from six Graves' hyperthyroidism patients. Once sampling was done, hyperthyroidism patients were given methimazole at a starting dose of 30 mg daily, whereas ophthalmopathy patients were given high-dose intravenous methylprednisolone. According to the paper, TCR Vbeta CDR3 sequencing was carried out on 135 peripheral blood samples, which came from about 45 ophthalmopathy, 75 or so hyperthyroidism and roughly 17 progressor patients. Overall study results and their limits: In validation, progression to ophthalmopathy was predicted by the model with 55% to 71% sensitivity and roughly 76% specificity, a median of roughly 6 months before onset. A model built on a 13 V-J signature distinguished ophthalmopathy from stable hyperthyroidism, reaching approximately 89% sensitivity and about 81% specificity in cross-validation and 80%/75% in testing. No statistical method was used to fix the sample size in advance, and group allocation was not hidden from the investigators. Most expanded thyroid clonotypes (frequency above 0.001) were also found in blood, which suggests that blood repertoires may mirror thyroid immune responses.

The TCR beta CDR3 regions were amplified from the RNA transcripts. For the first round of RT-PCR on the TCR CDR3, the HTBI primer set was used together with the Qiagen OneStep RT-PCR kit. Libraries were constructed in a second round of multiplex PCR, after which size selection and purification were performed. Sequencing of the libraries was done on an Illumina HiSeq2000 using paired-end 100 bp reads. As for the authors' bioinformatics: SOAPnuke was used to process the raw data, removing reads that contained adapters or uncalled bases, had a mean Phred below 15, or lacked an exact match to the constant primer or identifier. COPE v1.2.5 was used to merge the high-quality paired reads, and each unique nucleotide sequence was defined as a clonotype. MiTCR v1.1 was used to align the clonotypes against IMGT TRBV, TRBD and TRBJ reference segments. Analysis was restricted to V-J combinations with a frequency above 0.0001, which covered roughly 99% of repertoires. A TCS score was defined as the ratio between F50 (clonal expansion) and ExV (chaos), using BLOSUM62-based TCRdist between CDR3 peptides within each V-J. Welch's t-statistics and random forest reduced roughly 540 V-J features to 13, which were used in a naive Bayes classifier (R e1071). The Morisita-Horn index was used to measure how similar the thyroid and blood repertoires were. TCRdb trimmed the raw reads at Q25, called clones with MiXCR and kept productive beta chains. All rows with the same CDR3 protein become a single entry with the most common DNA and genes. TCRdb, not the original authors, processed these V and J calls. Present in this sample are 550,000 to 700,000 distinct CDR3 sequences, 14% to 15% of which were seen just once. The ten largest clonotypes hold 4% to 5.5% of the sample.

The germline ends are 12 bases apart after V is trimmed by 2 bases and J by 5 bases. From the cysteine through the phenylalanine, the CDR3 covers 14 amino acids. Only CDR3 DNA remains: 42 bases, in frame from the first base. The germline V gene (reference sequence) yields WNHNN for CDR1 and SYGVQD for CDR2. In the ophthalmopathy patients, disease was moderately to severely active, with a Clinical Activity Score of 3 or more, a NOSPECS grade of 4 or more, and a duration of less than 3 months. Any patient with an uncontrolled infection, another autoimmune disease, pregnancy or lactation was excluded. Clinical symptoms, serum thyroxine and TRAb, thyroid ultrasound, and orbital computed tomography formed the basis for the diagnoses. PBMCs were separated from over 9 ml of fresh peripheral blood using Ficoll-Paque density gradient centrifugation. Total RNA was extracted with Trizol reagent, and quality was checked on an Agilent 2100 Bioanalyzer.

This clonotype was counted at least ten times. The clone's antigen remains unknown. Base quality data are lacking; no much larger clone is found one base away. The material sequenced was blood. This chain joins TRBV10-1 to TRBJ1-1; no D gene can be assigned with confidence. The sequence was obtained from a woman between 40 and 55 years old with Graves' ophthalmopathy. Read as DNA, the sequence is TGCGCCAGCAGTGAGAAAAGGGCGTATACTGAAGCTTTCTTT. Translated, it gives CASSEKRAYTEAFF.